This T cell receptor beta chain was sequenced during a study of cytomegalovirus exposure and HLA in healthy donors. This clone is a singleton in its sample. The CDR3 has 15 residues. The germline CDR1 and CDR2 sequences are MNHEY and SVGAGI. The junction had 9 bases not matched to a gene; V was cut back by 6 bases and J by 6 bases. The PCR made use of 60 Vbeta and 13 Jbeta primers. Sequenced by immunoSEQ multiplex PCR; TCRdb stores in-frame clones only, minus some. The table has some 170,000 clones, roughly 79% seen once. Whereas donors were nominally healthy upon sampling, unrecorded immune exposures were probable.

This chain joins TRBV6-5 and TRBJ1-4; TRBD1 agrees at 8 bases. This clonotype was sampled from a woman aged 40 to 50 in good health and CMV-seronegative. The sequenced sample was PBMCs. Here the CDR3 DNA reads TGTGCCAGCAGCTCCGCAGGACAGGGTGATGAAAAACTGTTTTTT. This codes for CASSSAGQGDEKLFF.